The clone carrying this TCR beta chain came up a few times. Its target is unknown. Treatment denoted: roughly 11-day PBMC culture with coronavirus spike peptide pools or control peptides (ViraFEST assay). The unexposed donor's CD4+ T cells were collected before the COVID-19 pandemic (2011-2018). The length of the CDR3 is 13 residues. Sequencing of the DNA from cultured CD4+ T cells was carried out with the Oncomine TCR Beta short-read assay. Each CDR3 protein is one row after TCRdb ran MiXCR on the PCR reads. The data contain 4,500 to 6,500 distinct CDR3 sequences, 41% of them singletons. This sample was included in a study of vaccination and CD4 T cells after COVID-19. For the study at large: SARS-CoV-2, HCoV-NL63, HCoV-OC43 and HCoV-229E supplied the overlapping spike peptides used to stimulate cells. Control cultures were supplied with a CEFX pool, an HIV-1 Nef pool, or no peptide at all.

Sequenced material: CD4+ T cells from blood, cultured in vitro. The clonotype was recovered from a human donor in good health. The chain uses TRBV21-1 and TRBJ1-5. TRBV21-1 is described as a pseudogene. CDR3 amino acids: CASSIKGFQPQHF. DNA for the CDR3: TGTGCCAGCAGCATCAAGGGTTTTCAGCCCCAGCATTTT.